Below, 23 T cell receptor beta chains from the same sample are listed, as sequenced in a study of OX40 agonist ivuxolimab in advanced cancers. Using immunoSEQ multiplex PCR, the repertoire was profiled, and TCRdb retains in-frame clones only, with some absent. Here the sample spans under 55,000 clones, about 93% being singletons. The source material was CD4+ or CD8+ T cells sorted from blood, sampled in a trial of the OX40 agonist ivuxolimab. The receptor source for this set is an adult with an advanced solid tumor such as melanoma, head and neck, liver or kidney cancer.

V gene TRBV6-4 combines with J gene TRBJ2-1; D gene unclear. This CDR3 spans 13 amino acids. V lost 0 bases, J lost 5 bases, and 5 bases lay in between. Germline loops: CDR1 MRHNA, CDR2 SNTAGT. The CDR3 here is CASSDSNDNEQFF. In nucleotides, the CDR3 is TGTGCCAGCAGTGACTCGAATGACAATGAGCAGTTCTTC.

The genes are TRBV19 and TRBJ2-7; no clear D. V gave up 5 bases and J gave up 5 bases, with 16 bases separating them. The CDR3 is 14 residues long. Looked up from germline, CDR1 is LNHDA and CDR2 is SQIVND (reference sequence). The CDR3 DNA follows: TGTGCCAGTAGTCCACGAAGGGCTGGGGACGAGCAGTACTTC. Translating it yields CASSPRRAGDEQYF.

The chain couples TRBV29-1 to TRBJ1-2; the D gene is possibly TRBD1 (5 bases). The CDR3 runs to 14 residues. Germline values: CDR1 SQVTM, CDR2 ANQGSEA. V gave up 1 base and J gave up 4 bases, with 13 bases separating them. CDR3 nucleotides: TGCAGCGTTGAAGGGGGACGGAGGGCCTATGGCTACACCTTC. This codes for CSVEGGRRAYGYTF.

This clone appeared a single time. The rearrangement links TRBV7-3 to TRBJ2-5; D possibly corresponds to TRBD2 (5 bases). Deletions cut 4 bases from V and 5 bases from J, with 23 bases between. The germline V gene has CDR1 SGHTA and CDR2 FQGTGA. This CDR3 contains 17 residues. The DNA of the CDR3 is TGTGCCAGCAGCTCGTGCCGGGGATGCCTGGGAAGGGAGACCCAGTACTTC. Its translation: CASSSCRGCLGRETQYF.

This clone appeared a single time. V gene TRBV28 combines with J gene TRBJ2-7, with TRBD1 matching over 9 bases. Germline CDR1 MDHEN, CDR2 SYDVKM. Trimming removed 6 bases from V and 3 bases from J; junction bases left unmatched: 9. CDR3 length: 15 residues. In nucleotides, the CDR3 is TGTGCCAGCAGCATGGGACAGGGTGTCGTCTACGAGCAGTACTTC. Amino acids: CASSMGQGVVYEQYF.

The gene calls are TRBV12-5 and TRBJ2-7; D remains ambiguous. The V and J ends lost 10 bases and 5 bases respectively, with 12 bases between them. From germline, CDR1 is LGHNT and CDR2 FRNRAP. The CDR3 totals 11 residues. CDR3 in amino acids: CANAPFHEQYF. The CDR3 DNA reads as TGTGCTAACGCTCCTTTCCACGAGCAGTACTTC.

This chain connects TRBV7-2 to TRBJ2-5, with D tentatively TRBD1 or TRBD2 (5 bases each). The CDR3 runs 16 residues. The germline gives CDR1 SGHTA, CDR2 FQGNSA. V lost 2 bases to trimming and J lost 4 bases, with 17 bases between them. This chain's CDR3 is CASSLFEGRPGETQYF. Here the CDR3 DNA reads TGTGCCAGCAGCTTATTTGAGGGGCGGCCCGGAGAGACCCAGTACTTC.

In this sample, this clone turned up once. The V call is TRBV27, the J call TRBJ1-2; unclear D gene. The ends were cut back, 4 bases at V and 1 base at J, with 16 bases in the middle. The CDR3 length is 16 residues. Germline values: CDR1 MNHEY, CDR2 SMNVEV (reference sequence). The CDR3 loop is CASSSTRSVINYGYTF. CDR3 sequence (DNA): TGTGCCAGCAGTTCCACCCGATCTGTCATTAACTATGGCTACACCTTC.

As DNA, the CDR3 is TGTGCCAGCAGCGACAATTCGGACAGGGTTAATCAGCCCCAGCATTTT. This gives the protein CASSDNSDRVNQPQHF. The chain uses TRBV28 and TRBJ1-5; TRBD1 aligns across 8 bases. The CDR3 sequence is 16 residues long. With V trimmed by 6 bases and J by 4 bases, 11 bases remained unmatched. CDR1 MDHEN and CDR2 SYDVKM come from the germline V gene.

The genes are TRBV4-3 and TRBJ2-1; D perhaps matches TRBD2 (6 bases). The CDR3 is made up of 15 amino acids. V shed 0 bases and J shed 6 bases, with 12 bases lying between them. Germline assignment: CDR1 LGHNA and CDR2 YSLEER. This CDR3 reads CASSQDGRRANEQFF. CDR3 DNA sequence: TGCGCCAGCAGCCAAGATGGACGGAGGGCCAATGAGCAGTTCTTC.

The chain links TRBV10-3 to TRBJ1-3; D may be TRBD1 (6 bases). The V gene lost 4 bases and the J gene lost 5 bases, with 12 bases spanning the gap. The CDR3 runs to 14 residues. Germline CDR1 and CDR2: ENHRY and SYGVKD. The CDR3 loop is CAISAEGGRNTIYF. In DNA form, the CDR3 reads TGTGCCATCAGTGCGGAGGGGGGTCGAAACACCATATATTTT.

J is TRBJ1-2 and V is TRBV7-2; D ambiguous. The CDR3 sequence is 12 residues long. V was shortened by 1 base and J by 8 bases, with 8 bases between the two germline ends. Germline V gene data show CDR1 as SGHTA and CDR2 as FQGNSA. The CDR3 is CASSLGIEGYTF. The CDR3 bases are TGTGCCAGCAGCTTAGGAATCGAGGGCTACACCTTC.

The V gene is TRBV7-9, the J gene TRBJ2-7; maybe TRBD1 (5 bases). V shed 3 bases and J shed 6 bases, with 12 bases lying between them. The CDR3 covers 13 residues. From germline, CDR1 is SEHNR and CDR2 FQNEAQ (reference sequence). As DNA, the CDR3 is TGTGCCAGCAGCTTCGATCGGACATTCGAGCAGTACTTC. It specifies CASSFDRTFEQYF.

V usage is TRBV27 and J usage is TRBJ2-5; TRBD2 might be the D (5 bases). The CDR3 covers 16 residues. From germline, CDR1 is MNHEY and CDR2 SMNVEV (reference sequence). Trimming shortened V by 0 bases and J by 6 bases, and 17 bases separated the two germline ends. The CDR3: CASSLSIPTGLKTQYF. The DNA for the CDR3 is TGTGCCAGCAGTTTATCGATCCCGACGGGATTAAAGACCCAGTACTTC.

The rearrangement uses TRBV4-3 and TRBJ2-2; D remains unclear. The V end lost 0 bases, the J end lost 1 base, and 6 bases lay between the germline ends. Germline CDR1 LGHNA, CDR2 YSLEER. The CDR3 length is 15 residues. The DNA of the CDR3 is TGCGCCAGCAGCCAAGAAGCCTGGAACACCGGGGAGCTGTTTTTT. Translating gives CASSQEAWNTGELFF.

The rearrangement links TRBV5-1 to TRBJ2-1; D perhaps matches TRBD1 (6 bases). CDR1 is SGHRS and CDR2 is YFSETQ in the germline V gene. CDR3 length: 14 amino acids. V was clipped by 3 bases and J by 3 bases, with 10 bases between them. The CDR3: CASSSWDNYNEQFF. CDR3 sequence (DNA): TGCGCCAGCAGCTCCTGGGACAACTACAATGAGCAGTTCTTC.

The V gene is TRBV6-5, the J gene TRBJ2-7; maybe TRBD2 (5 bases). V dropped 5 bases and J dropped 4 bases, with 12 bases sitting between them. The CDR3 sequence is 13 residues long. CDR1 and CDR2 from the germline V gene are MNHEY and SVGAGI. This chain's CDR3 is CASSLREPYEQYF. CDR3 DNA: TGTGCCAGCAGTCTCCGGGAACCTTACGAGCAGTACTTC.

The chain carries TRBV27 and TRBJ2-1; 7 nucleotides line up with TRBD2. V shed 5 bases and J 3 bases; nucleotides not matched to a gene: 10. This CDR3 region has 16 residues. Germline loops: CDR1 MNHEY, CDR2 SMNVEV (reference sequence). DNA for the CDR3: TGTGCCAGCAGTAACAGCGGGACGAACGTCTACAATGAGCAGTTCTTC. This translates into CASSNSGTNVYNEQFF.

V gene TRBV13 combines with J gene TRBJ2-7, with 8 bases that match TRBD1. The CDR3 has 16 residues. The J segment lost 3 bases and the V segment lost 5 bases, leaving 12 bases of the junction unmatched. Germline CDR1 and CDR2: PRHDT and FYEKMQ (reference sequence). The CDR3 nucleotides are TGTGCCAGCAGCCCAGCAGAGACAGGGGAGCGCTACGAGCAGTACTTC. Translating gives CASSPAETGERYEQYF.

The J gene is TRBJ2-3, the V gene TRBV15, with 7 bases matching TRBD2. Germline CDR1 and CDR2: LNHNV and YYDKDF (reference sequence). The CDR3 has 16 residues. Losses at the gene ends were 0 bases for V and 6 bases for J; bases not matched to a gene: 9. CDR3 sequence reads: CATSRESSGFMDTQYF. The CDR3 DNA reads TGTGCCACCAGCAGAGAATCTAGCGGATTCATGGATACGCAGTATTTT.

CDR3 loop: CASSGGPGHLAYEQYF. The DNA of the CDR3 is TGCGCCAGCAGTGGGGGACCGGGACACCTCGCCTACGAGCAGTACTTC. The chain carries TRBV10-1 and TRBJ2-7; D perhaps matches TRBD1 (6 bases). Trimming took off 4 bases at V and 2 bases at J, with 18 bases between the two ends. There are 16 residues in the CDR3. Germline V gene data show CDR1 as WNHNN and CDR2 as SYGVQD (reference sequence).

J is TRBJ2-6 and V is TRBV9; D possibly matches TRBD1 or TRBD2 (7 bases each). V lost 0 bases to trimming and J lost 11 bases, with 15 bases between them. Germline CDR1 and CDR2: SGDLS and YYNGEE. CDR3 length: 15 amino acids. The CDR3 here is CASSVADREGDVLTF. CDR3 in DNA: TGTGCCAGCAGCGTAGCTGACAGGGAGGGCGACGTCCTGACTTTC.

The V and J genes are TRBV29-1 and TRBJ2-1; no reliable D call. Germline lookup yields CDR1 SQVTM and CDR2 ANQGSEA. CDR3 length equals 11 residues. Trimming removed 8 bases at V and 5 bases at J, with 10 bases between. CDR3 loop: CSTSRDNEQFF. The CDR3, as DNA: TGCAGCACCTCTAGGGACAATGAGCAGTTCTTC.